The 6 T cell receptor beta chains listed next were all sequenced from one sample in a study of immune cell composition in non-small cell lung cancer. Assay used: immunoSEQ multiplex PCR; TCRdb lists only in-frame clones, some missing. The sample gives just under 6,000 clones, about 85% of which show up once; 6% to 6.5% is in the top ten. Normal lung was taken at the farthest possible site, at least 3 cm from tumour. The sequenced sample was non-adjacent lung tissue. Receptors originate from a human donor with non-small cell lung cancer.

The chain couples TRBV20-1 to TRBJ1-1; 8 bases match TRBD1. V gave up 6 bases and J gave up 4 bases; unmatched junction bases: 1. CDR3 length: 11 amino acids. The V gene's germline CDR1 is DFQATT and CDR2 SNEGSKA (reference sequence). The CDR3 DNA follows: TGCAGTGCACAGGGGGGCACTGAAGCTTTCTTT. Amino acid sequence: CSAQGGTEAFF.

This clone is a singleton in its sample. This chain links TRBV29-1 with TRBJ2-3, with a weak D call TRBD1 (5 bases). V was clipped by 3 bases and J by 0 bases, with 7 bases between them. Germline lookup yields CDR1 SQVTM and CDR2 ANQGSEA. This CDR3 region has 13 residues. CDR3 sequence: CSVDSGSTDTQYF. The CDR3 nucleotides read TGCAGCGTTGACTCAGGGAGCACAGATACGCAGTATTTT.

The V gene is TRBV7-3, the J gene TRBJ2-3; D is perhaps TRBD2 (6 bases). The V end was cut by 5 bases, the J end by 2 bases, with 8 bases between. There are 13 residues in the CDR3. In germline, CDR1 is SGHTA, CDR2 FQGTGA. The CDR3 here is CASSGDSTDTQYF. The CDR3 bases are TGTGCCAGCAGCGGGGACTCCACAGATACGCAGTATTTT.

The rearrangement joins TRBV5-1 to TRBJ2-1, with D unresolved. The length of the CDR3 is 13 residues. The germline gives CDR1 SGHRS, CDR2 YFSETQ. Trimming left V 3 bases short and J 5 bases short, with 9 bases between. CDR3 residues: CASSSRVDNEQFF. DNA of the CDR3: TGCGCCAGCAGCTCGAGAGTAGACAATGAGCAGTTCTTC.

The chain joins TRBV7-9 to TRBJ2-6, with TRBD2 matching over 7 bases. This CDR3 has 18 residues. V gave up 2 bases and J gave up 0 bases; unmatched junction bases: 7. Germline lookup yields CDR1 SEHNR and CDR2 FQNEAQ (reference sequence). The CDR3 DNA reads TGTGCCAGCAGCTTACAAGGGAGGGGTAGCTCTGGGGCCAACGTCCTGACTTTC. This gives the protein CASSLQGRGSSGANVLTF.

This chain joins TRBV4-1 and TRBJ2-7; the D gene is possibly TRBD1 (6 bases). V was cut by 0 bases and J by 3 bases, with 15 bases left in between. CDR3 length equals 16 residues. Germline loops: CDR1 MGHRA, CDR2 YSYEKL. CDR3 amino acids: CASSQDAFDRYYEQYF. Here the CDR3 DNA reads TGCGCCAGCAGCCAAGATGCTTTCGACAGGTACTACGAGCAGTACTTC.